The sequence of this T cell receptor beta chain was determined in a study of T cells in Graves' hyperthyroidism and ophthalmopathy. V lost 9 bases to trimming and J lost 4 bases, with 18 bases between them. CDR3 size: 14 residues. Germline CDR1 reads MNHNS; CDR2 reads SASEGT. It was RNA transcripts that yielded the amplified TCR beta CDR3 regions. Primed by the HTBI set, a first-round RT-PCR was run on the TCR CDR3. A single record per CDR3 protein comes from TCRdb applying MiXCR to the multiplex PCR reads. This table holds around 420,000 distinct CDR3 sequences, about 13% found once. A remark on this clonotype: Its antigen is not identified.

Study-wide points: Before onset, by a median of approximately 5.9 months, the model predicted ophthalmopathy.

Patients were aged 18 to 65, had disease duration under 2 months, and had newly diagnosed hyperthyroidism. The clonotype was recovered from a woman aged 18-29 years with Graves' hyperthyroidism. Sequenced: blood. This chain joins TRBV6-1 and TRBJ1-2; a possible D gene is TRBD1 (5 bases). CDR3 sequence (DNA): TGTGCCAGTACGGGGGAGAACCCCGTCTATGGCTACACCTTC. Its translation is CASTGENPVYGYTF.